The 16 T cell receptor beta chains presented below share a single source sample, sequenced in a study of PD-L1 blockade in urothelial cancer. Time point described: pretreatment peripheral blood. The table came from immunoSEQ multiplex PCR; TCRdb's copy has only in-frame clones and leaves some out. The repertoire holds around 79,000 clones, around 81% seen once, with about 6.7% in the top ten. Sequenced material: PBMCs, taken around atezolizumab (anti-PD-L1) treatment. These receptors originate from a man between 40 and 49 years old with urothelial cancer.

Written as DNA, the CDR3 is TGTGCCAGCAGTGAAGGGGGGACAGGGCGACTTGGCTACACCTTC. This gives the protein CASSEGGTGRLGYTF. The rearrangement uses TRBV7-3 and TRBJ1-2, with 9 bases aligning to TRBD1. CDR1 is SGHTA, CDR2 FQGTGA, per germline. This CDR3 is 15 amino acids long. The V segment lost 6 bases and the J segment 7 bases; nucleotides outside the gene matches: 12.

The CDR3 region has the DNA TGTGCCAGCAGCGTAGAACCGCAGGGTCAGGAAAAACTGTTTTTT. This sequence encodes CASSVEPQGQEKLFF. V is TRBV9 and J is TRBJ1-4; TRBD1 might be the D (5 bases). The V end was cut by 0 bases, the J end by 8 bases, with 14 bases between. The CDR3 is 15 residues long. Germline-derived CDR1 and CDR2 are SGDLS and YYNGEE.

V is TRBV4-1 and J is TRBJ2-3, with 10 bases lining up with TRBD2. Per germline, CDR1 MGHRA and CDR2 YSYEKL. This CDR3 spans 16 amino acids. The J segment lost 7 bases and the V segment lost 4 bases, leaving 11 bases of the junction unmatched. Here the CDR3 reads CASSPAASGSMYTQYF. The CDR3 region has the DNA TGCGCCAGCAGCCCAGCGGCTAGCGGGAGTATGTATACGCAGTATTTT.

This chain links TRBV29-1 with TRBJ2-1; TRBD1 is a possible D gene (6 bases). Trimming removed 8 bases from V and 5 bases from J, with 13 bases in between. The CDR3 runs 12 residues. Germline assignment: CDR1 SQVTM and CDR2 ANQGSEA. The CDR3 region has the DNA TGCAGCACCACAGGGTCCCACAATGAGCAGTTCTTC. Translated, it gives CSTTGSHNEQFF.

CDR3 sequence (DNA): TGTGCCACCATGTCCGGGGGGGGTTTGGGCGGCTACACCTTC. This sequence encodes CATMSGGGLGGYTF. V and J are TRBV28 and TRBJ1-2, with D possibly TRBD1 on 5 matching bases. The germline V gene has CDR1 MDHEN and CDR2 SYDVKM. The CDR3 runs 14 residues. Trimming removed 10 bases at V and 8 bases at J, with 23 bases between.

This clone was picked up one time. The chain is built from TRBV5-4 and TRBJ2-7, with 10 bases lining up with TRBD1. The CDR3 has 15 amino acids. V shed 3 bases and J 5 bases; nucleotides not matched to a gene: 8. CDR1 and CDR2 from the germline V gene are SGHNT and YYREEE (reference sequence). Here the CDR3 reads CASSSPGQGIHEQYF. In DNA form, the CDR3 reads TGTGCCAGCAGCTCACCGGGACAGGGGATCCACGAGCAGTACTTC.

This sequence joins TRBV5-1 and TRBJ2-6; D possibly corresponds to TRBD1 (6 bases). Germline CDR1 SGHRS, CDR2 YFSETQ. This CDR3 is built from 17 residues. V was clipped by 0 bases and J by 0 bases, with 10 bases between them. The CDR3 sequence is CASSLEGHSSGANVLTF. CDR3 nucleotides: TGCGCCAGCAGCTTGGAGGGACATAGCTCTGGGGCCAACGTCCTGACTTTC.

The rearrangement links TRBV6-5 to TRBJ2-4; 9 nucleotides match TRBD1. In germline, CDR1 is MNHEY, CDR2 SVGAGI. The length of the CDR3 is 15 residues. Trimming removed 0 bases from V and 4 bases from J; junction bases left unmatched: 1. The CDR3 nucleotides read TGTGCCAGCAGTTACTCTGGGACAGGGAAAAACATTCAGTACTTC. This encodes CASSYSGTGKNIQYF.

The V call is TRBV5-1, the J call TRBJ2-5; 14 bases match TRBD2. With V trimmed by 1 base and J by 5 bases, 4 bases remained unmatched. CDR3 length: 16 amino acids. From germline, CDR1 is SGHRS and CDR2 YFSETQ. Here the CDR3 reads CASSLPTSGRGETQYF. The CDR3 DNA follows: TGCGCCAGCAGCTTGCCGACTAGCGGGAGGGGGGAGACCCAGTACTTC. Complete variable domain (other parts from reference TRBV5-1 and TRBJ2-5): KAGVTQTPRYLIKTRGQQVTLSCSPISGHRSVSWYQQTPGQGLQFLFEYFSETQRNKGNFPGRFSGRQFSNSRSEMNVSTLELGDSALYLCASSLPTSGRGETQYFGPGTRLLVL.

The chain recombines TRBV28 with TRBJ2-7; perhaps TRBD1 as D (5 bases). The CDR3 covers 15 residues. Per germline, CDR1 MDHEN and CDR2 SYDVKM. The germline V and J ends were trimmed by 5 bases and 2 bases, with 16 bases remaining between them. CDR3 nucleotides: TGTGCCAGCAGTCTCCCGAACCGGACACCCTACGAGCAGTACTTC. It is translated as CASSLPNRTPYEQYF.

The rearrangement uses TRBV5-6 and TRBJ2-1, with 11 bases aligning to TRBD2. CDR3 size: 15 residues. Unmatched junction bases numbered 11, after V lost 7 bases and J lost 8 bases. In germline, CDR1 is SGHDT, CDR2 YYEEEE. The CDR3 region is CASFELAGGPHEQFF. The CDR3 region has the DNA TGTGCCAGCTTTGAATTAGCGGGAGGGCCCCATGAGCAGTTCTTC.

DNA of the CDR3: TGTGCCAGCAGCCTCAAAGCGGGAGGGGACCACGAGCAGTACTTC. This translates into CASSLKAGGDHEQYF. The chain couples TRBV11-2 to TRBJ2-7; 10 bases agree with TRBD2. The CDR3 has 15 amino acids. The germline gives CDR1 SGHAT, CDR2 FQNNGV. V was pared by 5 bases and J by 5 bases, with 9 bases of the junction left unmatched.

This clone was seen once. The chain carries TRBV28 and TRBJ2-1; 12 bases fit TRBD2. The CDR3 totals 15 residues. Looked up from germline, CDR1 is MDHEN and CDR2 is SYDVKM. The junction had 4 bases not matched to a gene; V was cut back by 6 bases and J by 4 bases. In DNA, the CDR3 is TGTGCCAGCAGACCTAGCGGGAGGGAATACAATGAGCAGTTCTTC. Protein product: CASRPSGREYNEQFF.

V usage is TRBV5-8 and J usage is TRBJ1-1; TRBD1 agrees at 10 bases. CDR1 and CDR2 from the germline V gene are SGHTS and YDEGEE. J lost 4 bases, V lost 5 bases, and 2 bases had no gene match. The length of the CDR3 is 13 residues. This CDR3 reads CASRRTGGTEAFF. Here the CDR3 DNA reads TGTGCCAGCAGACGGACAGGGGGCACTGAAGCTTTCTTT.

The V gene is TRBV28, the J gene TRBJ2-2; the D is unclear. Trimming shortened V by 3 bases and J by 1 base, and 6 bases separated the two germline ends. Germline assignment: CDR1 MDHEN and CDR2 SYDVKM. The CDR3 covers 14 residues. CDR3 DNA: TGTGCCAGCAGTTTGTCAGGGAACACCGGGGAGCTGTTTTTT. The encoded protein is CASSLSGNTGELFF.

The rearrangement joins TRBV4-1 to TRBJ2-1; D not certain. The V end lost 0 bases, the J end lost 8 bases, and 8 bases lay between the germline ends. Germline V lookup: CDR1 MGHRA, CDR2 YSYEKL. The CDR3 is 13 residues long. The CDR3 reads CASSQDVVDEQFF. Written as DNA, the CDR3 is TGCGCCAGCAGCCAAGATGTGGTAGATGAGCAGTTCTTC.